The next 21 T cell receptor beta chains were all read from a single sample in a study of blood T cell repertoires in COVID-19. Only in-frame clones appear in the TCRdb table, and some are missing; sequencing was by immunoSEQ multiplex PCR. Among some 170,000 clones listed, about 90% were seen once. The sequenced sample was PBMCs or T cells enriched from blood (not recorded which). These receptors all stem from a human donor with acute COVID-19. The donor label of this sample is uncertain.

The J gene is TRBJ1-5, the V gene TRBV7-2, with TRBD1 as a possible D gene (6 bases). Looked up from germline, CDR1 is SGHTA and CDR2 is FQGNSA. The CDR3 runs 14 residues. V shed 5 bases and J shed 3 bases, with 11 bases lying between them. The CDR3 nucleotides are TGTGCCAGCAGCCTGGGGGACATCAATCAGCCCCAGCATTTT. This gives the protein CASSLGDINQPQHF.

This chain's CDR3 is CASSMGARGFSSTDTQYF. CDR3 coding DNA: TGTGCCAGTAGTATGGGGGCTAGGGGGTTTTCGTCCACAGATACGCAGTATTTT. V gene TRBV19 combines with J gene TRBJ2-3, with D possibly matching TRBD1 (6 bases). This CDR3 comprises 18 residues. Trimming took 3 bases from V and 2 from J, leaving 21 bases between them. The germline gives CDR1 LNHDA, CDR2 SQIVND (reference sequence).

The chain's CDR3 is CASSLFKRGVNEQFF. The CDR3 region has the DNA TGTGCCAGCAGCTTGTTCAAGCGGGGGGTTAATGAGCAGTTCTTC. The V gene is TRBV5-8, the J gene TRBJ2-1; 9 bases line up with TRBD2. Per the germline V gene, CDR1 is SGHTS and CDR2 is YDEGEE. Trimming cost V 1 base and J 7 bases; bases outside gene matches: 6. CDR3 length equals 15 residues.

CDR3 in amino acids: CANHSGGAYEQYF. The CDR3 bases are TGCGCCAACCATAGCGGGGGGGCCTACGAGCAGTACTTC. This chain connects TRBV10-1 to TRBJ2-7; 11 nucleotides line up with TRBD2. Germline V gene lookup returns CDR1 WNHNN and CDR2 SYGVQD (reference sequence). Trimming at V came to 10 bases and at J to 2 bases, leaving 4 bases not matched to a gene. CDR3 length: 13 residues.

The V gene is TRBV24-1, the J gene TRBJ2-3; possible D gene TRBD1, 5 bases. Trimming took 5 bases from V and 4 from J, leaving 24 bases between them. This CDR3 spans 18 amino acids. The V gene's germline CDR1 is KGHDR and CDR2 SFDVKD. DNA for the CDR3: TGTGCCACCAGTGCCGCGCAAGGGGTTGGTGTTTCCGCAGATACGCAGTATTTT. Translated: CATSAAQGVGVSADTQYF.

This chain uses TRBV3-1 (or the pseudogene TRBV3-2) with TRBJ1-6; D is uncertain. From germline, CDR1 is LGHDT and CDR2 YNNKEL (reference sequence). The CDR3 sequence is 12 residues long. V was shortened by 2 bases and J by 8 bases, with 4 bases between the two germline ends. CDR3 DNA sequence: TGTGCCAGCAGCCAACAGGATTCACCCCTCCACTTT. This codes for CASSQQDSPLHF.

The J gene is TRBJ2-5, the V gene TRBV10-3; 9 nucleotides agree with TRBD2. J gave up 8 bases and V 4 bases, and 8 bases lay outside the gene matches. The CDR3 spans 14 residues. Germline-derived CDR1 and CDR2 are ENHRY and SYGVKD. This CDR3 reads CAISASGAKRTQYF. CDR3 nucleotides: TGTGCCATCAGTGCTAGCGGGGCGAAGAGAACCCAGTACTTC.

A note on this clone: Within the sample, other DNA sequences also encode this same CDR3. The V gene is TRBV5-1, the J gene TRBJ2-3; a possible D gene is TRBD2 (5 bases). Germline loops: CDR1 SGHRS, CDR2 YFSETQ. This CDR3 contains 13 residues. V gave up 8 bases and J gave up 6 bases, with 16 bases separating them. Written as DNA, the CDR3 is TGCGCCAGTACTCGGGGTGAATCCGATACGCAGTATTTT. Translation gives CASTRGESDTQYF.

This chain links TRBV3-1 (or the pseudogene TRBV3-2) with TRBJ1-5; D ambiguous. The length of the CDR3 is 15 residues. Per the germline V gene, CDR1 is LGHDT and CDR2 is YNNKEL (reference sequence). V was pared by 3 bases and J by 3 bases, with 12 bases between. The CDR3 loop is CASSQGGPSNQPQHF. The CDR3 nucleotides read TGTGCCAGCAGCCAGGGCGGGCCATCCAATCAGCCCCAGCATTTT.

The gene calls are TRBV30 and TRBJ2-5; TRBD1 agrees at 9 bases. The CDR3 spans 13 residues. The V gene's germline CDR1 is GTSNPN and CDR2 SVGIG (reference sequence). The junction had 3 bases not matched to a gene; V was cut back by 3 bases and J by 4 bases. CDR3 region: CAWRRGQGETQYF. DNA for the CDR3: TGTGCCTGGAGAAGGGGACAGGGAGAGACCCAGTACTTC.

This chain links TRBV19 with TRBJ1-2, with D perhaps matching TRBD1 (6 bases). Germline CDR1 and CDR2: LNHDA and SQIVND (reference sequence). This CDR3 contains 13 residues. The V end lost 8 bases, the J end lost 3 bases, and 13 bases lay between the germline ends. The CDR3 nucleotides read TGTGCCAGTTCGCGGGAGGGGGACTATGGCTACACCTTC. Translation gives CASSREGDYGYTF.

The chain has TRBV9 and TRBJ2-7, with D tentatively TRBD1 (5 bases). CDR1 is SGDLS, CDR2 YYNGEE, per germline. The CDR3 spans 14 residues. Between the trimmed V and J ends, which lost 0 bases and 3 bases, there was a span of 10 bases. The CDR3 bases are TGTGCCAGCAGCGTAGGGCCAGGGAACTACGAGCAGTACTTC. It is translated as CASSVGPGNYEQYF. The whole variable domain, filled in from reference TRBV9 and TRBJ2-7, reads DSGVTQTPKHLITATGQRVTLRCSPRSGDLSVYWYQQSLDQGLQFLIQYYNGEERAKGNILERFSAQQFPDLHSELNLSSLELGDSALYFCASSVGPGNYEQYFGPGTRLTVT.

The rearrangement links TRBV6-5 to TRBJ1-6, with D unclear. Germline V gene sequence: CDR1 MNHEY, CDR2 SVGAGI. The CDR3 sequence is 15 residues long. Trimming shortened V by 0 bases and J by 5 bases, and 8 bases separated the two germline ends. The CDR3 loop reads CASSYSSIDNSPLHF. Written as DNA, the CDR3 is TGTGCCAGCAGTTACTCGAGTATCGATAATTCACCCCTCCACTTT.

V gene TRBV11-2 combines with J gene TRBJ2-2; D perhaps matches TRBD2 (5 bases). From germline, CDR1 is SGHAT and CDR2 FQNNGV. The CDR3 totals 14 residues. V lost 2 bases, J lost 5 bases, and 9 bases lay in between. The CDR3 protein is CASSLSIATGELFF. The DNA for the CDR3 is TGTGCCAGCAGCTTAAGTATAGCGACCGGGGAGCTGTTTTTT. Using reference TRBV11-2 and TRBJ2-2 for the parts outside the CDR3, the full variable domain is EAGVAQSPRYKIIEKRQSVAFWCNPISGHATLYWYQQILGQGPKLLIQFQNNGVVDDSQLPKDRFSAERLKGVDSTLKIQPAKLEDSAVYLCASSLSIATGELFFGEGSRLTVL.

The genes are TRBV11-1 and TRBJ2-2, with 8 bases lining up with TRBD1. Germline-derived CDR1 and CDR2 are SGHAT and FQDESV (reference sequence). V was clipped by 2 bases and J by 5 bases; unmatched bases: 4. The CDR3 has 15 residues. The CDR3 loop reads CASSLQGAQTGELFF. The CDR3 DNA sequence: TGTGCCAGCAGCTTACAGGGGGCTCAGACCGGGGAGCTGTTTTTT.

This chain connects TRBV6-5 to TRBJ2-7; tentative D call: TRBD2 (6 bases). The CDR3 length is 13 residues. CDR1 is MNHEY, CDR2 SVGAGI, per germline. The CDR3 is CAGRGPSCYEQYF. The CDR3 coding sequence is TGTGCTGGGCGGGGACCTAGTTGCTACGAGCAGTACTTC.

This clone was picked up a small number of times. The rearrangement uses TRBV7-3 and TRBJ2-1; 10 nucleotides match TRBD1. The J segment lost 7 bases and the V segment lost 5 bases, leaving 8 bases of the junction unmatched. The CDR3 extends over 15 amino acids. The V gene's germline CDR1 is SGHTA and CDR2 FQGTGA. The CDR3 loop reads CASSPRDRGKNEQFF. CDR3 coding DNA: TGTGCCAGCAGCCCCCGGGACAGGGGAAAGAATGAGCAGTTCTTC.

The chain couples TRBV7-2 to TRBJ1-2, with unresolved D. There are 14 residues in the CDR3. Trimming removed 3 bases at V and 4 bases at J, with 12 bases between. Per the germline V gene, CDR1 is SGHTA and CDR2 is FQGNSA. CDR3 residues: CASSFEGMGYGYTF. The CDR3, as DNA: TGTGCCAGCAGCTTTGAGGGCATGGGCTATGGCTACACCTTC.

This rearrangement joins TRBV19 to TRBJ1-2; D is perhaps TRBD1 (6 bases). This CDR3 region has 13 residues. V gave up 3 bases and J gave up 4 bases, with 9 bases separating them. Looked up from germline, CDR1 is LNHDA and CDR2 is SQIVND (reference sequence). CDR3 loop: CASSITGTYGYTF. CDR3 DNA: TGTGCCAGTAGTATTACAGGGACCTATGGCTACACCTTC.

The table lists this clone with a few counts. The V call is TRBV3-1 (or the pseudogene TRBV3-2), the J call TRBJ1-1; D not certain. V was pared by 3 bases and J by 11 bases, with 13 bases between. Germline CDR1 LGHDT, CDR2 YNNKEL (reference sequence). CDR3 size: 12 residues. CDR3 amino acids: CASSHTSVGAFF. CDR3 coding DNA: TGTGCCAGCAGCCATACCAGCGTGGGTGCTTTCTTT.

This rearrangement joins TRBV6-5 to TRBJ1-6; tentatively, D is TRBD1 (5 bases). Germline CDR1 MNHEY, CDR2 SVGAGI. The germline V and J ends were trimmed by 6 bases and 7 bases, with 7 bases remaining between them. This CDR3 contains 12 residues. Written as DNA, the CDR3 is TGTGCCAGCAGCAACAGGAATTCACCCCTCCACTTT. Translation gives CASSNRNSPLHF.